The clone carrying this T cell receptor beta chain was recorded many times. An end of the junction differs from the germline gene, which may be a read error. The CDR3 spans 14 residues. Germline values: CDR1 MNHNS, CDR2 SASEGT. This record comes from a study of T cells after yellow fever vaccination. About the research overall: Among memory cells, EM, EMRA, CM and Tscm subsets were sorted using CD3, CD45RA, CCR7 and CD95. SMART-Seq v4 Ultra Low Input served to prepare low-cell-number fractions. Study-level findings and limits: Clonotype sharing between CD4 and CD8 compartments was small. Post-booster samples contained most primary-vaccination clones (nearly 98% CD4, approximately 88% CD8).

TCRdb passed the 5' RACE reads through MiXCR, listing each CDR3 protein once. The sample includes roughly 32,000 distinct CDR3 sequences, less than 8% seen only once; the top ten take 20% to 25%. The chain employs TRBV6-1 and TRBJ2-7; TRBD2 agrees at 7 bases. The sample here was PBMCs, either bulk or a sorted T-cell subset (CD4+, CD8+, memory, or dextramer-sorted; not recorded which), taken on the day of the first yellow fever vaccination. The sequence derives from a man aged 18 to 29 who received the YFV17D yellow fever vaccine. CDR3 nucleotides: TGTGCCAGCAGCGAAGGCGGGGGCTCCTACGAGCAGTACTTC. This translates into CASSEGGGSYEQYF.